This T cell receptor (beta chain) was obtained from a study of cytomegalovirus exposure and HLA in healthy donors (dated by TCRdb to 2015 to 2018). Regarding the complete study: In an earlier analysis of fewer than 750 of the donors, about 260 Gb of sequence data and 95 million to 130 million unique TCR beta sequences from about 190 million T cells were reported. About 300 gigabases of sequencing data and around 80 million unique TCR sequences made up an early release that covered approximately 620 HLA-typed donors. Of the roughly 410 genotyped donors, less than 85% were placed in the genetic ancestry cluster associated with self-reported Caucasian donors. The aim of the study was to test whether cataloging public T cell receptors could identify signatures of past pathogen exposure. The T cell repertoires of about 700 subjects were profiled by immunosequencing and related to cytomegalovirus serostatus. Besides the first cohort of approximately 670 subjects, a separate validation cohort made up of 120 different subjects was used. To predict cytomegalovirus infection status, the study brought together high-throughput TCR immunosequencing, statistical association of individual TCRs with disease status, and machine learning. To study patterns of TCR occurrence, a later analysis re-analyzed previously published TCR beta repertoires from 700 or so donors and added high-resolution HLA genotyping. Rather than drawing on any new phenotypic data, the later analysis identified candidate immune exposures from TCR beta sequences and the way those sequences occurred across donors. To decide whether each TCR beta V gene segment behaved as functional or pseudogenic, an earlier analysis of some 600 of the donors relied on high-throughput TCR beta sequencing. Alongside the repertoire data, information on donor age, sex, ethnicity and CMV serostatus was compiled. A later genetic analysis took genome-wide SNP genotypes for about 65% of the roughly 670 donors and used that subset as a discovery cohort. All discovery cohort repertoires had been generated on a single sequencing platform. HLA typing covered class I and class II loci at four-digit resolution. Typing coverage varied by locus: roughly 620-640 donors for A, B, C, DRB1 and DQB1; approximately 500 for DQA1; 606 for DPA1; roughly 450 for DPB1. Roughly 5 DR-DQ haplotypes were treated as single units for association and clustering because of strong linkage in the cohort. Among approximately 370 genotyped donors of the cohort, an average of approximately 200,000 unique TCR beta nucleotide sequences was sequenced per donor, of which approximately 19% were non-productive.

V sheds 0 bases and J sheds 6 bases, leaving 9 bases between their ends. As encoded in the germline V gene, CDR1 is SGHRS while CDR2 is YFSETQ. CDR3 length: 14 amino acids, cysteine to phenylalanine. Of all the DNA, just the CDR3 is kept, 42 bases in frame from base 1. The full study reports these points: In a later analysis, the rate of TCR association differed among HLA loci, with DRB1 alleles having the most associated TCRs and HLA-C alleles having the fewest. According to a later analysis, parvovirus B19, influenza, CMV and Epstein-Barr virus appeared linked to several top co-occurrence clusters. When HLA alleles, especially DR and DQ, strongly co-occurred, TCR associations were difficult to assign to individual alleles. Because counts were too low, about 18 rarely observed V segments, including chromosome 9 orphons, were excluded from the earlier analysis of 500 to 700 of the donors. A group of highly shared sequence variants was considered likely to be a technical artifact of the sequencing pipeline. In a later analysis, HLA-associated TCR beta chains were found to be more clonally expanded and to have lower generation probabilities than equally common non-associated chains. A later analysis associated 15,000 to 20,000 TCR beta sequences with specific HLA alleles at a false discovery rate of 0.05. In this cohort, only TCR beta chains were sequenced, and detectable features were limited by the absence of alpha or paired-chain data. Roughly uniform sequencing depth across donors was assumed in presence/absence analyses, although this assumption may not hold. Some IMGT-functional V segments, including TRBV6-2 and TRBV6-3, could not be told apart with the 87-base-pair reads, so those segments were excluded. In a later analysis, most CMV-associated TCR beta chains were found to appear HLA-restricted, with HLA associations seemingly driven largely by CMV exposure. A few of the identified cytomegalovirus-associated TCR beta chains were confirmed in vitro to be specific for cytomegalovirus antigens. According to the authors, the approach could potentially be generalized to other disease states and immunological phenotypes. In both the original and validation cohorts, the classifier was reported to diagnose cytomegalovirus status with high specificity and sensitivity. Most TCR sequences were observed very rarely across donors, whereas some public TCRs were present in many individuals. A further reported finding was that TCR beta sequences accurately predicted the HLA-A and HLA-B alleles for most subjects in the first cohort. Linkage disequilibrium might explain the correlated functional status among segregating V segments, but an unknown experimental factor could not be ruled out. Because some donors lacked HLA typing at each locus, the association tests relied only on the typed subset. V-gene and J-gene trimming of TCR beta chains was associated with a missense DCLRE1C variant in a later genetic analysis, and the association was replicated in an independent cohort. In an earlier analysis of about 540 of the donors, most TCR beta V segments were observed in productive rearrangements about 87% or about 30% of the time, broadly matching IMGT annotations. In the study, some 160 TCR beta chains were listed as associated with cytomegalovirus. Compared with the 666-donor mean, donors in an Asian-associated ancestry cluster had fewer N-insertions in productive TCRs, according to a later genetic analysis. CMV serostatus was the only immune exposure information available for the cohort.

Comment on this clone: What antigen it recognizes has not been identified. Base qualities were left out, and no much larger clone turns up one base away.

Library preparation was by the immunoSEQ multiplex PCR assay. For the multiplex PCR, a mixture combining 60 forward primers for TCR Vbeta segments and 13 reverse primers for TCR Jbeta segments was used. Amplification of the CDR3 region of rearranged TCR beta genes was performed with a multiplex PCR assay on genomic DNA. On the Illumina HiSeq System, the amplified TCR beta libraries were sequenced as 87-base-pair reads. In the source study's methods: Across the 600 to 700 repertoires, a later analysis counted roughly 77 million unique TCR beta chains, around 10 million of which were shared by at least two donors. Raw reads were error-corrected and collapsed into unique sequences with a nearest-neighbor algorithm that merged closely related sequences to remove PCR and sequencing errors. V, D and J gene segments were assigned by aligning CDR3 sequences to IMGT reference sequences. For a sequence to be retained, a match of at least six nucleotides was required to both a V gene segment and a J gene segment. A rearrangement was called productive if the CDR3 had no stop codons and remained in frame with V and J, and every other rearrangement was called non-productive. CDR3 was defined according to IMGT convention as the region running from the second conserved V-encoded cysteine to the conserved J-encoded phenylalanine. In an earlier analysis of approximately 590 of the donors, sequences lacking an unambiguous match to a single V gene segment were excluded. An earlier analysis of 450 to 650 of the donors called V segments functional above 56.7% productive rearrangements and segregating when the between-donor standard deviation exceeded 5%. To diagnose cytomegalovirus status from the catalog of TCR beta chain sequences, a statistical classification framework was built. V and J gene assignment, in a later analysis, came from comparing TCR nucleotide sequences with IMGT/GENE-DB human TR gene sequences. The TCRdist pipeline was used in a later analysis to assign CDR3 sequences and most-parsimonious VDJ recombination scenarios. In a later analysis, each TCR beta chain was defined by its CDR3 amino acid sequence together with its V-gene family, and reads without a unique V-gene family were excluded. To address suspected cross-contamination and a sequencing artifact, a later analysis removed under 600 highly shared, low-generation-probability nucleotide sequences. For each public chain, a later analysis derived a clonal expansion index from normalized ranks of inferred template counts within each repertoire. In a later analysis, generation probabilities were computed using a VDJ recombination model fitted to out-of-frame rearrangements, and the results were checked against IGoR. In a later analysis, TCR-TCR, TCR-HLA and TCR-CMV co-occurrence was scored with hypergeometric tests, and a repertoire-size bias correction was applied to TCR pairs. In a later analysis, false discovery rates were estimated by permuting HLA or CMV assignments 20 times. In a later analysis, co-occurring TCRs were grouped using DBSCAN, with TCRdist sequence similarity added in when clustering inside HLA-allele-positive subsets. For co-occurrence clustering, repertoires with fewer than 30,000 or more than 120,000 public chains were excluded, along with 4 to 6 repertoires with anomalous nucleotide sharing. The source is immuneACCESS, and TCRdb retained only in-frame sequences with V and J called. Part of the clones is not carried over; for the studies checked, unresolved V genes explain less than half of this, and the remainder is unexplained. The V and J calls and clone size were taken over from that table, and D and trimming were inferred from the DNA. Across this sample there are roughly 100,000 clones, with 80% to 85% seen only once. Clones ranked in the top ten supply approximately 7.2% of the sample.

The cohort was made up of several hundred healthy bone marrow donors. At the time of sampling, every cohort member was nominally healthy, though immune exposures that went unrecorded were likely present. The donor was CMV seropositive and belonged to the group of around 300 seropositive cohort members. Every donor gave a peripheral blood sample, and the peripheral blood mononuclear cells from that sample were used for TCR beta sequencing. Genomic DNA extraction from the blood cell samples was performed with the Qiagen DNeasy Blood Extraction Kit. The receptor chain draws on TRBV5-1 and TRBJ2-2; TRBD1 is perhaps the D gene, given 6 matching bases. The sequenced sample was PBMCs. The receptor's source is a man younger than 45 in good health and CMV-seropositive. The CDR3 sequence is CASSLGQVAGELFF. Here is the DNA: TGCGCCAGCAGCTTGGGACAGGTGGCCGGGGAGCTGTTTTTT.